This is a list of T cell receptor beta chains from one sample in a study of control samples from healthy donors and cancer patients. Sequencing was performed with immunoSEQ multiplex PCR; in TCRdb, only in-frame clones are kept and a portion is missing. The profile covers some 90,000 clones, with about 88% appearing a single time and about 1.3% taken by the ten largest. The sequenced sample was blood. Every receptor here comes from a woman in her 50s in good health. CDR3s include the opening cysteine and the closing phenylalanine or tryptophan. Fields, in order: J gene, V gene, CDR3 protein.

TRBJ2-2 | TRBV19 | CASSTRSGGAFGELFF
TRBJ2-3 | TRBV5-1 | CASSLAGALADTQYF
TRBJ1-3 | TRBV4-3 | CASSQVGSGNTIYF
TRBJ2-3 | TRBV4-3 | CASSHNDGGPYTDTQYF
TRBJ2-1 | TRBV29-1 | CSVEGLALNNEQFF
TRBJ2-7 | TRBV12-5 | CASGLFGGSSYEQYF
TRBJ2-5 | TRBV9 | CASSVGGQETQYF
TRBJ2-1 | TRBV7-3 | CASSSRTGVLNEQFF
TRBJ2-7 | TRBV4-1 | CASSRVGLADYEQYF
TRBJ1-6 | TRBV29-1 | CSVGSGGNSPLHF
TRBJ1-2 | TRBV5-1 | CASSSPEYYGYTF
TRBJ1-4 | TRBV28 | CASSSTGTGGEKLFF
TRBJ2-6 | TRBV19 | CASSLQISGANVLTF
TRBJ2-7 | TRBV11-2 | CASRIRHDVSYEQYF
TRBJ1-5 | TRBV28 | CASSLQVSDRNQPQHF
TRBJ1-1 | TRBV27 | CASSFGWQFGAFF
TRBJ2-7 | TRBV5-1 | CASSLEPGPLGDEQYF
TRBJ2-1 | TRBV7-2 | CASSLEGQAYNEQFF
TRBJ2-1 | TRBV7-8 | CASSGGTGPDYNEQFF
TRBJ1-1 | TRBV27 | CASSAGQGMNTEAFF
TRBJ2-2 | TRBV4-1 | CASSQDWGDSNTGELFF
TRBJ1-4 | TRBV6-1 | CASSEIWLGEKLFF
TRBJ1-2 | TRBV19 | CASSPRRIYGYTF
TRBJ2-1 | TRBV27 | CAIMSGRAGNEQFF
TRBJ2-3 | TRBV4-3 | CASSQDLDSSTDTQYF
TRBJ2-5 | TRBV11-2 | CASSLESTRGGETQYF
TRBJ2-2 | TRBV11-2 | CASSSTGSTGELFF
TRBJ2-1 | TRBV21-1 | CASRRGLSGGDNEQFF
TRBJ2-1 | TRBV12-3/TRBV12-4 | CASIPVGGNEQFF
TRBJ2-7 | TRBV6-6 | CASSYSQGARPYEQYF
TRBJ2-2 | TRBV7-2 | CASSLSGTGELFF
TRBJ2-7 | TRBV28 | CASSPQSPATYEQYF
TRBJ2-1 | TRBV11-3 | CASSLDLVSYNEQFF
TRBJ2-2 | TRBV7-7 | CASSFSSGGGTGELFF
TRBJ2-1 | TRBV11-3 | CASSPLATYNEQFF
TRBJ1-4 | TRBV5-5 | CASSLEWGSEKLFF
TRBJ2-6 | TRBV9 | CASSGGLAVPSGANVLTF
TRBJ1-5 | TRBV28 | CASSPPGQGLSNQPQHF
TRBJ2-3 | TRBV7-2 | CASSLSSGGGRTDTQYF
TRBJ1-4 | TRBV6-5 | CASRSTGVREKLFF
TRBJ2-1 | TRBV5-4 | CASSLGLAGGSASYNEQFF
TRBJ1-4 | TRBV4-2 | CASSQAGGGPNEKLFF